This T cell receptor (beta chain) was sequenced for a study of blood T cell repertoires in COVID-19. As for the study in general: PBMCs, B-cell-depleted T cells, or T cells provided the cDNA or gDNA that made up the material.

Followed over time, Seattle patients had been enrolled while infection was active. CDR1 and CDR2 (germline): SGHRS, YFSETQ. The CDR3 consists of 11 residues. Trimming cost V 2 bases and J 5 bases, with 4 bases left between them. Study processing details: Cell counts per sample came from amplifying reference gene primers. Generated by immunoSEQ multiplex PCR, the TCRdb table keeps only in-frame clones and is missing some. From that table come the V and J calls and clone size; the DNA was used to work out D and trimming. The sample holds 170,000 or so clones, 65% to 85% seen once. The sample taken for sequencing was peripheral blood. This clonotype originated in a woman in her thirties or forties with COVID-19, enrolled during active disease. The chain has TRBV5-1 and TRBJ2-5; D gene ambiguous. The CDR3: CASSFAETQYF. CDR3 nucleotides: TGCGCCAGCAGCTTTGCGGAGACCCAGTACTTC. The entire variable domain, with the rest obtained from reference TRBV5-1 and TRBJ2-5, is as follows: KAGVTQTPRYLIKTRGQQVTLSCSPISGHRSVSWYQQTPGQGLQFLFEYFSETQRNKGNFPGRFSGRQFSNSRSEMNVSTLELGDSALYLCASSFAETQYFGPGTRLLVL.